These T cell receptor beta chains were read from a single sample in a study of CD8 T cells in ankylosing spondylitis. One entry per CDR3 protein results from TCRdb running MiXCR on the 5' RACE reads. The sample holds around 490,000 distinct CDR3 sequences, approximately 5.3% seen once. The sample was blood, either unsorted or a sorted T cell fraction (not recorded which). Receptors originate from a male donor with ankylosing spondylitis. CDR3s include the opening cysteine and the closing phenylalanine or tryptophan. A D gene is named only where the DNA matches it firmly. Size tells how often a clone was seen (once, few, many) or the class of an expanded clone, and some rows leave it out.

D gene: TRBD1
CDR3 length: 16
clone size: many
V gene: TRBV5-1
J gene: TRBJ2-3
CDR3 DNA: TGCGCCAGCAGCCTGAGCCAGACAGGGACCACAGATACGCAGTATTTT
CDR3 protein: CASSLSQTGTTDTQYF

D gene: TRBD1
CDR3 length: 16
clone size: many
V gene: TRBV6-5
J gene: TRBJ1-2
CDR3 DNA: TGTGCCAGCAGTTACTACGGGACAGGGGAATACTATGGCTACACCTTC
CDR3 protein: CASSYYGTGEYYGYTF

D gene: TRBD2
CDR3 length: 20
clone size: -
V gene: TRBV3-1
J gene: TRBJ2-3
CDR3 DNA: TGTGCCAGCAGCAAGGGGGTATTTCCGGGACTAGCGGGGATCACAGATACGCAGTATTTT
CDR3 protein: CASSKGVFPGLAGITDTQYF

D gene: -
CDR3 length: 15
clone size: many
V gene: TRBV6-1
J gene: TRBJ2-1
CDR3 DNA: TGTGCCAGCAGTATAACAGAGTCTAAGCGGAATGAGCAGTTCTTC
CDR3 protein: CASSITESKRNEQFF

D gene: -
CDR3 length: 16
clone size: many
V gene: TRBV9
J gene: TRBJ2-2
CDR3 DNA: TGTGCCAGCAGCGTAGGCCGGACTGCGAGCACCGGGGAGCTGTTTTTT
CDR3 protein: CASSVGRTASTGELFF

D gene: -
CDR3 length: 13
clone size: -
V gene: TRBV25-1
J gene: TRBJ2-7
CDR3 DNA: TGTGCCAGCAGTGACTACGTGGTTTGGGAGCAGTACTTC
CDR3 protein: CASSDYVVWEQYF

D gene: -
CDR3 length: 13
clone size: many
V gene: TRBV12-3/TRBV12-4
J gene: TRBJ1-1
CDR3 DNA: TGTGCCAGCCGGACGGCTATGAACACTGAAGCTTTCTTT
CDR3 protein: CASRTAMNTEAFF

D gene: TRBD2
CDR3 length: 16
clone size: many
V gene: TRBV6-1
J gene: TRBJ2-3
CDR3 DNA: TGTGCCAGCAGTCCCGTACTAGCGGGAGGTACAGATACGCAGTATTTT
CDR3 protein: CASSPVLAGGTDTQYF

D gene: TRBD2
CDR3 length: 16
clone size: few
V gene: TRBV4-2
J gene: TRBJ2-7
CDR3 DNA: TGTGCCAGCAGCCAAGGGCTAGCGGTGGGCTCCTACGAGCAGTACTTC
CDR3 protein: CASSQGLAVGSYEQYF

D gene: TRBD2
CDR3 length: 16
clone size: -
V gene: TRBV15
J gene: TRBJ2-1
CDR3 DNA: TGTGCCACCAGCAGAGCCGGGGGGGCTACCTACAATGAGCAGTTCTTC
CDR3 protein: CATSRAGGATYNEQFF

D gene: -
CDR3 length: 19
clone size: many
V gene: TRBV24-1
J gene: TRBJ2-1
CDR3 DNA: TGTGCCACCAGTGAAATGTCCATAACCCACGGATTGGGATACAATGAGCAGTTCTTC
CDR3 protein: CATSEMSITHGLGYNEQFF

D gene: -
CDR3 length: 14
clone size: -
V gene: TRBV29-1
J gene: TRBJ1-2
CDR3 DNA: TGCAGCGTTGGCCCATGGGGATCTAACTATGGCTACACCTTC
CDR3 protein: CSVGPWGSNYGYTF

D gene: TRBD2
CDR3 length: 16
clone size: many
V gene: TRBV28
J gene: TRBJ2-7
CDR3 DNA: TGTGCCAGCAGTTCCATCTCTAGCGGATTTTTATACGGGCAGTACTTC
CDR3 protein: CASSSISSGFLYGQYF

D gene: -
CDR3 length: 11
clone size: many
V gene: TRBV18
J gene: TRBJ2-1
CDR3 DNA: TGTGCCAGCTCACCACAAAATGAGCAGTTCTTC
CDR3 protein: CASSPQNEQFF

D gene: -
CDR3 length: 19
clone size: many
V gene: TRBV20-1
J gene: TRBJ1-1
CDR3 DNA: TGCAGTGCTAGAGATCTTATGGGGACCGTCGAATTCCCTAACACTGAAGCTTTCTTT
CDR3 protein: CSARDLMGTVEFPNTEAFF

D gene: -
CDR3 length: 12
clone size: many
V gene: TRBV7-9
J gene: TRBJ2-3
CDR3 DNA: TGTGCCAGCAGCTTTTCGGGCAATACGCAGTATTTT
CDR3 protein: CASSFSGNTQYF

D gene: TRBD2
CDR3 length: 16
clone size: many
V gene: TRBV11-2
J gene: TRBJ2-2
CDR3 DNA: TGTGCCAGCAGCTCCTCACTAGCGGCGAACACCGGGGAGCTGTTTTTT
CDR3 protein: CASSSSLAANTGELFF

D gene: TRBD2
CDR3 length: 13
clone size: few
V gene: TRBV12-3/TRBV12-4
J gene: TRBJ2-4
CDR3 DNA: TGTGCCAGCAGGGGGACTAGCGCAAACATTCAGTACTTC
CDR3 protein: CASRGTSANIQYF

D gene: -
CDR3 length: 17
clone size: -
V gene: TRBV2
J gene: TRBJ2-5
CDR3 DNA: TGTGCCAGCAGTTTTCCGATACCCCTGGGGATTCGTGAGACCCAGTACTTC
CDR3 protein: CASSFPIPLGIRETQYF

D gene: TRBD1
CDR3 length: 13
clone size: many
V gene: TRBV29-1
J gene: TRBJ2-3
CDR3 DNA: TGCAGCGGGGGACAGGGGGCCACAGATACGCAGTATTTT
CDR3 protein: CSGGQGATDTQYF

D gene: -
CDR3 length: 14
clone size: few
V gene: TRBV7-9
J gene: TRBJ1-1
CDR3 DNA: TGTGCCAGCAGCCCACAGGGTCGGAGTACTGAAGCTTTCTTT
CDR3 protein: CASSPQGRSTEAFF

D gene: TRBD2
CDR3 length: 16
clone size: few
V gene: TRBV7-2
J gene: TRBJ2-1
CDR3 DNA: TGTGCCAGCAGCACCCTACCGGGACTAGCGTTGTATGAGCAGTTCTTC
CDR3 protein: CASSTLPGLALYEQFF

D gene: -
CDR3 length: 17
clone size: many
V gene: TRBV5-1
J gene: TRBJ1-2
CDR3 DNA: TGCGCCAGCAGCCCCTGGGCAGTTCCTGTGACTAACTATGGCTACACCTTC
CDR3 protein: CASSPWAVPVTNYGYTF

D gene: TRBD2
CDR3 length: 17
clone size: many
V gene: TRBV6-2/TRBV6-3
J gene: TRBJ2-7
CDR3 DNA: TGTGCCAGCAGTTCCTTCCGGACTAGCGGGAGCTCCTACGAGCAGTACTTC
CDR3 protein: CASSSFRTSGSSYEQYF

D gene: TRBD2
CDR3 length: 18
clone size: few
V gene: TRBV11-2
J gene: TRBJ2-3
CDR3 DNA: TGTGCCAGCAGCTTAGGGGGACTAGCGGGGGGCTCCCCAGATACGCAGTATTTT
CDR3 protein: CASSLGGLAGGSPDTQYF